These T cell receptor beta chains were read from a single sample in a study of cytomegalovirus exposure and HLA in healthy donors. Method: immunoSEQ multiplex PCR; TCRdb's copy keeps in-frame clones and lacks some. The sample consists of under 200,000 clones, 55% to 65% of them appearing once. Sequenced: PBMCs. Receptors originate from a man between 35 and 55 years old in good health and CMV-seronegative. Both conserved end residues are part of each CDR3. The D gene is left open where the match is weak. Clone size appears in some rows only: once, few, many, or a class for an expanded clone.

J gene	V gene	clone size	D gene	CDR3 DNA	CDR3 protein
TRBJ1-5	TRBV5-1	-	-	TGCGCCAGCAGTCGGGATGGCAATCAGCCCCAGCATTTT	CASSRDGNQPQHF
TRBJ2-7	TRBV27	few	-	TGTGCCAGCAGTTTGGGCAGATCCTACGAGCAGTACTTC	CASSLGRSYEQYF
TRBJ2-2	TRBV7-3	once	-	TGTGCCAGCAGCTCCTCCGGGACGGGACTCACCGGGGAGCTGTTTTTT	CASSSSGTGLTGELFF
TRBJ2-3	TRBV6-5	few	TRBD2	TGTGCCAGCATCGAAGCGGGGGGGAGCACAGATACGCAGTATTTT	CASIEAGGSTDTQYF
TRBJ1-1	TRBV16	-	TRBD1	TGTGCCAGCCGTTCCACCAGGGGGCTCGACTTATACACTGAAGCTTTCTTT	CASRSTRGLDLYTEAFF
TRBJ1-6	TRBV19	-	TRBD1	TGTGCCAGTAGTCCACAGGGGGTTTCACCCCTCCACTTT	CASSPQGVSPLHF
TRBJ1-1	TRBV28	few	TRBD1	TGTGCCAGCAGTTCCAGACAGGGGGGGCAACCTGAAGCTTTCTTT	CASSSRQGGQPEAFF
TRBJ2-1	TRBV7-9	-	TRBD2	TGTGCCAGCAGAGTGACTAGCGGGAGTTTAAATGAGCAGTTCTTC	CASRVTSGSLNEQFF
TRBJ2-1	TRBV18	once	-	TGTGCCAGCTCACGCGGGACTTATGACAATGAGCAGTTCTTC	CASSRGTYDNEQFF
TRBJ1-3	TRBV7-9	-	-	TGTGCCAGCAGCTTATTATCGGTCTCTGGAAACACCATATATTTT	CASSLLSVSGNTIYF
TRBJ1-1	TRBV6-4	-	-	TGTGCCAGCAGTTCCCAGACAGGAGCAGGGACTGAAGCTTTCTTT	CASSSQTGAGTEAFF
TRBJ2-1	TRBV6-5	once	-	TGTGCCAGCAGCAGGGGGGCCGACAATGAGCAGTTCTTC	CASSRGADNEQFF
TRBJ1-4	TRBV6-8	-	-	TGTGCCAGCAGCCGCAGGGGTCGTGGACCCAAAAAACTGTTTTTT	CASSRRGRGPKKLFF
TRBJ2-3	TRBV15	-	TRBD2	TGTGCCACCAGAACAGGACTAGCGGGGACGAGAAAGAGCACAGATACGCAGTATTTT	CATRTGLAGTRKSTDTQYF
TRBJ2-1	TRBV7-3	-	TRBD1	TGTGCCAGCAGCCCAAGACAGGGTGCCTACAATGAGCAGTTCTTC	CASSPRQGAYNEQFF
TRBJ1-6	TRBV2	-	-	TGTGCCAGCAGTGATATTCAGGACAGATATAATTCACCCCTCCACTTT	CASSDIQDRYNSPLHF
TRBJ1-1	TRBV29-1	-	-	TGCAGCGCCGTGGGGGGTGCCTTGAACACTGAAGCTTTCTTT	CSAVGGALNTEAFF
TRBJ2-1	TRBV27	-	TRBD1	TGTGCCAGCAGTCTTCTTCCCGGACAGGGGGCGGCTAATGAGCAGTTCTTC	CASSLLPGQGAANEQFF
TRBJ2-7	TRBV30	few	TRBD2	TGTGCCTGGAGTCAGGGACTTGGGGGGGACCCAACCCACTACGAGCAGTACTTC	CAWSQGLGGDPTHYEQYF
TRBJ2-3	TRBV11-3	few	TRBD2	TGTGCCAGCAGCTTAAGGGCTAGCGGGGGGGCAGGCACAGATACGCAGTATTTT	CASSLRASGGAGTDTQYF
TRBJ2-3	TRBV5-1	-	TRBD1	TGCGCCAGCAGCTTGGAGGGGGCAGGAACGCAGTATTTT	CASSLEGAGTQYF
TRBJ2-5	TRBV6-5	-	-	TGTGCCAGCAGTTACTCCGCAGGGGCTGAGACCCAGTACTTC	CASSYSAGAETQYF
TRBJ2-1	TRBV19	-	-	TGTGCCAGTAGTATAGATGGGACATGGAATGAGCAGTTCTTC	CASSIDGTWNEQFF
TRBJ2-1	TRBV27	few	TRBD1	TGTGCCAGCAGGCCCGGGACAGCCAACAATGAGCAGTTCTTC	CASRPGTANNEQFF
TRBJ2-7	TRBV7-9	few	-	TGTGCCAGCAGCGCCGGGACACAGGACGAGCAGTACTTC	CASSAGTQDEQYF
TRBJ1-5	TRBV19	many	-	TGTGCCAGTAGTAGCAGGGTAGACCAGCCCCAGCATTTT	CASSSRVDQPQHF
TRBJ2-2	TRBV19	few	-	TGTGCCAGTAGCGCCCCTGGGGGCGCCAACACCGGGGAGCTGTTTTTT	CASSAPGGANTGELFF
TRBJ1-5	TRBV19	-	TRBD1	TGTGCCAGTAGTATAGGGTCCCGACAGGGTTACAATCAGCCCCAGCATTTT	CASSIGSRQGYNQPQHF
TRBJ1-2	TRBV11-2	-	-	TGTGCCAGCAGCTTAGCCAGGGAAGTTGGCTACACCTTC	CASSLAREVGYTF
TRBJ2-7	TRBV28	-	TRBD2	TGTGCCAGCACCCGACCGGGGGGCTCCTACGAGCAGTACTTC	CASTRPGGSYEQYF
TRBJ1-2	TRBV21-1	-	-	TGTGCCAGCAGCCGGACAGTCTGCTATGGCTACACCTTC	CASSRTVCYGYTF
TRBJ2-5	TRBV6-6	-	TRBD2	TGTGCCAGCAGTTACTTCCCCGGGCTAGCGGAAGAGACCCAGTACTTC	CASSYFPGLAEETQYF
TRBJ2-1	TRBV11-2	once	-	TGTGCCAGCAGCTCGACTTTCAGGGGGACTTCTTACAATGAGCAGTTCTTC	CASSSTFRGTSYNEQFF
TRBJ2-7	TRBV7-2	-	-	TGTGCCAGCAGCTTAGAGACCTCTCCGCTAGTAGCCTACGAGCAGTACTTC	CASSLETSPLVAYEQYF
TRBJ2-2	TRBV7-6	-	TRBD2	TGTGCCAGCAATCGGGCGGGAGCGGGCACCGGGGAGCTGTTTTTT	CASNRAGAGTGELFF
TRBJ2-2	TRBV27	-	-	TGTGCCAGCAGTTTATGGACTCCGAACACCGGGGAGCTGTTTTTT	CASSLWTPNTGELFF
TRBJ1-4	TRBV6-6	-	-	TGTGCCAGCAGTTACCCCCCAGAGGCCTGGTCGGAAAAACTGTTTTTT	CASSYPPEAWSEKLFF
TRBJ2-2	TRBV6-1	few	TRBD2	TGTGCCAGCAGTGCCCTCAGCGGGATACCCGGGGAGCTGTTTTTT	CASSALSGIPGELFF
TRBJ2-1	TRBV19	once	TRBD2	TGTGCCAGTAGTATTGGAATTTACGGGACTACCTTATACAATGAGCAGTTCTTC	CASSIGIYGTTLYNEQFF
TRBJ1-5	TRBV2	-	-	TGTGCCAGCAGTCTAGGACAGCGAAGAGACAATCAGCCCCAGCATTTT	CASSLGQRRDNQPQHF
TRBJ2-7	TRBV18	-	TRBD2	TGTGCCAGCTCACAACCGGGACTAGCGGGCTCGTCCTACGAGCAGTACTTC	CASSQPGLAGSSYEQYF
TRBJ2-7	TRBV4-1	few	-	TGCGCCAGCAGCCGCGGACAGCCCTACGAGCAGTACTTC	CASSRGQPYEQYF
TRBJ2-7	TRBV9	-	TRBD1	TGTGCCAGCAGCGTAGCCGGCCCAGGGGGCGAGCAGTACTTC	CASSVAGPGGEQYF
TRBJ2-1	TRBV7-3	-	TRBD2	TGTGCCAGCAGCTCACCGGGACTAGCGGGGTCCAATGAGCAGTTCTTC	CASSSPGLAGSNEQFF
TRBJ1-3	TRBV30	-	-	TGTGCCTGGAGTGCGGACAGCTTTGGAAACACCATATATTTT	CAWSADSFGNTIYF
TRBJ2-3	TRBV6-5	few	-	TGTGCCAGCAGTTACTCAGCTGCAGATACGCAGTATTTT	CASSYSAADTQYF
TRBJ2-7	TRBV9	-	TRBD2	TGTGCCAGCAGCGCGACTAGCGGGGCAAACTACGAGCAGTACTTC	CASSATSGANYEQYF
TRBJ2-5	TRBV27	-	TRBD1	TGTGCCAGCAGTTTCCGGACAGGTCGAGAGACCCAGTACTTC	CASSFRTGRETQYF
TRBJ1-1	TRBV2	-	-	TGTGCCAGCACGGGGGGGGGCACTTTGAACACTGAAGCTTTCTTT	CASTGGGTLNTEAFF
TRBJ2-2	TRBV12-5	-	TRBD2	TGTGCTAGTGGTTTGAACCCAGCGACTAGCGGGGGGGATGACACCGGGGAGCTGTTTTTT	CASGLNPATSGGDDTGELFF
TRBJ1-2	TRBV19	-	-	TGTGCCAGTAGTGTGGGCCCAGCCGATGGCTACACCTTC	CASSVGPADGYTF
TRBJ2-7	TRBV9	-	TRBD2	TGTGCCAGCAGCGCACTAGCGTTATCCTACGAGCAGTACTTC	CASSALALSYEQYF
TRBJ1-1	TRBV5-1	-	TRBD1	TGCGCCAGCAGCCAGACCCTAGGGGGCTGGGACACTGAAGCTTTCTTT	CASSQTLGGWDTEAFF